This entry lists 24 T cell receptor beta chains sequenced from one sample in a study of T cell repertoires and HLA-DP antigens. Antigen specificity for these receptors is unknown. Sequenced by immunoSEQ multiplex PCR; TCRdb stores in-frame clones only, minus some. This table has fewer than 75,000 clones, around four fifths appearing once. The sample taken for sequencing was CD4+ T cells from PBMCs. All receptors come from a man between 60 and 75 years old in good health and CMV-seronegative.

The sample holds one count of this clone. The rearrangement joins TRBV5-6 to TRBJ1-1, with a weak D call TRBD1 (6 bases). The CDR3 totals 15 residues. Germline-derived CDR1 and CDR2 are SGHDT and YYEEEE. Trimming shortened V by 4 bases and J by 4 bases, and 17 bases separated the two germline ends. The DNA of the CDR3 is TGTGCCAGCAGCCAGAGGACAGCATGGCGCACTGAAGCTTTCTTT. Translated: CASSQRTAWRTEAFF.

V is TRBV7-2 and J is TRBJ2-3; 12 bases fit TRBD1. Trimming cost V 0 bases and J 4 bases; bases outside gene matches: 2. The CDR3 is made up of 16 amino acids. The germline V gene has CDR1 SGHTA and CDR2 FQGNSA. The DNA of the CDR3 is TGTGCCAGCAGCTTAGCGGGGACAGGGGGCGCAGATACGCAGTATTTT. Protein: CASSLAGTGGADTQYF.

The CDR3 nucleotides are TGTGCCAGCAGCTTCCAGGCAGGGGCTGATCAGCCCCAGCATTTT. It translates to CASSFQAGADQPQHF. The chain uses TRBV7-2 and TRBJ1-5; D is possibly TRBD1 (6 bases). V shed 3 bases and J shed 5 bases, with 14 bases lying between them. Germline CDR1 and CDR2: SGHTA and FQGNSA. The CDR3 is 15 amino acids.

V and J are TRBV25-1 and TRBJ2-3, with D unclear. The CDR3 loop spans 13 amino acids. Trimming pared 4 bases from V and 2 bases from J, leaving 7 bases between. Germline loops: CDR1 MGHDK, CDR2 SYGVNS. Here the CDR3 reads CASSGLLTDTQYF. Written as DNA, the CDR3 is TGTGCCAGCAGTGGACTCCTCACAGATACGCAGTATTTT. The full variable domain, in which reference TRBV25-1 and TRBJ2-3 provide the parts outside the CDR3, is EADIYQTPRYLVIGTGKKITLECSQTMGHDKMYWYQQDPGMELHLIHYSYGVNSTEKGDLSSESTVSRIRTEHFPLTLESARPSHTSQYLCASSGLLTDTQYFGPGTRLTVL.

The chain carries TRBV7-2 and TRBJ1-2; D perhaps matches TRBD1 (5 bases). V was pared by 6 bases and J by 2 bases, with 10 bases between. Germline V gives CDR1 SGHTA, CDR2 FQGNSA. The CDR3 has 13 residues. DNA of the CDR3: TGTGCCAGCAGTCCTGACAGCAACTATGGCTACACCTTC. The encoded protein is CASSPDSNYGYTF. Filled out from reference TRBV7-2 and TRBJ1-2, the complete variable domain reads GAGVSQSPSNKVTEKGKDVELRCDPISGHTALYWYRQSLGQGLEFLIYFQGNSAPDKSGLPSDRFSAERTGGSVSTLTIQRTQQEDSAVYLCASSPDSNYGYTFGSGTRLTVV.

The J gene is TRBJ2-5, the V gene TRBV6-5, with TRBD1 identical over 9 bases. Germline trimming cut 6 bases from V and 11 bases from J; bases unmatched to any gene: 13. Germline loops: CDR1 MNHEY, CDR2 SVGAGI. The CDR3 extends over 14 amino acids. CDR3 nucleotides: TGTGCCAGCAGCGCTGCCGGGACAGGGCTGGAGCAGTACTTC. Protein product: CASSAAGTGLEQYF.

This clone is medium-sized within its sample. The rearrangement uses TRBV30 and TRBJ1-1; TRBD1 matches at 8 bases. The V and J ends lost 2 bases and 0 bases, in that order; junction bases with no gene match: 5. Germline V gene sequence: CDR1 GTSNPN, CDR2 SVGIG (reference sequence). The CDR3 length is 15 residues. The CDR3 coding sequence is TGTGCCTGGAGTCCCGGGACAGGATTGAACACTGAAGCTTTCTTT. Translating gives CAWSPGTGLNTEAFF.

This clone was seen a handful of times. The rearrangement links TRBV7-7 to TRBJ1-6; D unresolved. Trimming shortened V by 3 bases and J by 7 bases, and 7 bases separated the two germline ends. In germline, CDR1 is SSHAT, CDR2 FNYEAQ (reference sequence). The CDR3 totals 13 residues. The CDR3 sequence is CASSLGRNSPLHF. The DNA for the CDR3 is TGTGCCAGCAGCTTGGGCAGGAATTCACCCCTCCACTTT.

This clone was detected ten times or more. This sequence joins TRBV9 and TRBJ1-1; possible D gene TRBD1, 5 bases. Germline CDR1 SGDLS, CDR2 YYNGEE. The CDR3 has 16 residues. The V end lost 0 bases, the J end lost 2 bases, and 14 bases lay between the germline ends. CDR3 sequence reads: CASSVGRGGKNTEAFF. CDR3 DNA sequence: TGTGCCAGCAGCGTAGGACGTGGGGGGAAAAACACTGAAGCTTTCTTT.

The chain couples TRBV9 to TRBJ1-3; D gene ambiguous. The CDR3 length is 16 residues. Trimming took off 1 base at V and 0 bases at J, with 11 bases between the two ends. Looked up from germline, CDR1 is SGDLS and CDR2 is YYNGEE. The CDR3 nucleotides read TGTGCCAGCAGCGTACAGCCGGGCCTCTCTGGAAACACCATATATTTT. Protein sequence: CASSVQPGLSGNTIYF.

This chain joins TRBV19 and TRBJ1-2; possible D gene TRBD1, 5 bases. V was clipped by 4 bases and J by 4 bases, with 13 bases between them. Germline V gene sequence: CDR1 LNHDA, CDR2 SQIVND (reference sequence). The CDR3 spans 14 residues. CDR3 nucleotides: TGTGCCAGTAGTACCCTGGGGCCTCCCTATGGCTACACCTTC. This codes for CASSTLGPPYGYTF. Full variable domain (missing parts from reference TRBV19 and TRBJ1-2): DGGITQSPKYLFRKEGQNVTLSCEQNLNHDAMYWYRQDPGQGLRLIYYSQIVNDFQKGDIAEGYSVSREKKESFPLTVTSAQKNPTAFYLCASSTLGPPYGYTFGSGTRLTVV.

This clone is medium-sized by share. The V call is TRBV4-1, the J call TRBJ1-6, with TRBD1 matching 8 bases. In germline, CDR1 is MGHRA, CDR2 YSYEKL. The junction had 10 bases not matched to a gene; V was cut back by 2 bases and J by 7 bases. CDR3 length: 17 residues. The CDR3 DNA reads TGCGCCAGCAGCCAACCTCCATGGACAGGGCTCAATTCACCCCTCCACTTT. Translation gives CASSQPPWTGLNSPLHF.

The rearrangement uses TRBV5-6 and TRBJ2-3; 7 bases line up with TRBD2. The ends lost 1 base at V and 1 base at J; junction bases unmatched: 9. Germline-derived CDR1 and CDR2 are SGHDT and YYEEEE. The CDR3 is made up of 17 amino acids. The CDR3 loop reads CASSLISFGGGTDTQYF. The DNA of the CDR3 is TGTGCCAGCAGCTTGATTTCATTTGGGGGGGGCACAGATACGCAGTATTTT.

This sequence joins TRBV9 and TRBJ1-2, with TRBD1 as a possible D gene (5 bases). Germline CDR1 is SGDLS and CDR2 is YYNGEE. This CDR3 is 14 amino acids long. The V end was cut by 0 bases, the J end by 5 bases, with 11 bases between. The CDR3 loop is CASSVVPGTYGYTF. DNA for the CDR3: TGTGCCAGCAGCGTAGTTCCAGGGACTTATGGCTACACCTTC.

The rearrangement joins TRBV5-1 to TRBJ2-1, with a weak D call TRBD1 (6 bases). The CDR3 length is 13 residues. CDR1 and CDR2 (germline): SGHRS, YFSETQ. The V end was cut by 3 bases, the J end by 3 bases, with 7 bases between. This chain's CDR3 is CASSWDNYNEQFF. The CDR3, as DNA: TGCGCCAGCAGCTGGGACAACTACAATGAGCAGTTCTTC.

The V gene is TRBV6-4, the J gene TRBJ1-4; 9 nucleotides line up with TRBD1. V shed 7 bases, J shed 6 bases, and the junction held 3 bases outside the gene matches. There are 13 residues in the CDR3. Germline loops: CDR1 MRHNA, CDR2 SNTAGT. The CDR3 spells CASIWTGDEKLFF. The CDR3 DNA reads as TGTGCCAGCATTTGGACAGGGGATGAAAAACTGTTTTTT.

V usage is TRBV30 and J usage is TRBJ2-3, with D perhaps given as TRBD1 or TRBD2 (5 bases each). CDR1 is GTSNPN and CDR2 is SVGIG in the germline V gene (reference sequence). The CDR3 loop spans 14 amino acids. Between the trimmed V and J ends, which lost 2 bases and 2 bases, there was a span of 11 bases. CDR3 sequence: CAWSSTGPTDTQYF. The CDR3 nucleotides are TGTGCCTGGAGTAGTACGGGGCCCACAGATACGCAGTATTTT.

A few counts support this clone. The chain has TRBV4-1 and TRBJ2-3; maybe TRBD2 (5 bases). The CDR3 is 16 amino acids. Germline V gene data show CDR1 as MGHRA and CDR2 as YSYEKL. The V end lost 0 bases, the J end lost 0 bases, and 10 bases lay between the germline ends. The CDR3: CASSQEGRTSTDTQYF. CDR3 bases: TGCGCCAGCAGCCAAGAAGGGCGGACTAGCACAGATACGCAGTATTTT.

This clone was counted only a few times. The chain joins TRBV7-9 to TRBJ1-3; D is ambiguous. This CDR3 is built from 12 residues. Germline V gene lookup returns CDR1 SEHNR and CDR2 FQNEAQ (reference sequence). V was clipped by 5 bases and J by 4 bases, with 6 bases between them. CDR3 DNA sequence: TGTGCCAGCAGCCCCCCAGGAAACACCATATATTTT. Residues: CASSPPGNTIYF.

As concerns this clone: This sample includes further DNA sequences coding for the same CDR3. This sequence joins TRBV7-8 and TRBJ1-1, with D perhaps TRBD1 (5 bases). Germline CDR1 is SGHVS and CDR2 is FQNEAQ. The CDR3 length is 13 residues. With 3 bases removed from V and 1 base from J, the gap between germline ends came to 6 bases. In DNA, the CDR3 is TGTGCCAGCAGCTTGGGACGGAACACTGAAGCTTTCTTT. This encodes CASSLGRNTEAFF. The whole variable domain, remainder taken from reference TRBV7-8 and TRBJ1-1, is GAGVSQSPRYKVAKRGQDVALRCDPISGHVSLFWYQQALGQGPEFLTYFQNEAQLDKSGLPSDRFFAERPEGSVSTLKIQRTQQEDSAVYLCASSLGRNTEAFFGQGTRLTVV.

The chain uses TRBV30 and TRBJ1-4, with D tentatively TRBD1 (6 bases). CDR1 and CDR2 (germline): GTSNPN, SVGIG (reference sequence). CDR3 size: 16 residues. The V end was cut by 3 bases, the J end by 5 bases, with 19 bases between. CDR3 bases: TGTGCCTGGAGCGGGGACACCCTTCTCGTAAATGAAAAACTGTTTTTT. Encoded protein: CAWSGDTLLVNEKLFF.

The gene calls are TRBV7-9 and TRBJ2-1; perhaps TRBD1 as D (8 bases). The V and J ends lost 2 bases and 8 bases respectively, with 13 bases between them. Per the germline V gene, CDR1 is SEHNR and CDR2 is FQNEAQ (reference sequence). The CDR3 is made up of 14 amino acids. CDR3 nucleotide sequence: TGTGCCAGCAGCTTAAGGACAGGGAGGGATGAGCAGTTCTTC. Its protein is CASSLRTGRDEQFF.

This chain joins TRBV2 and TRBJ2-1; 12 nucleotides agree with TRBD1. V lost 6 bases to trimming and J lost 0 bases; unmatched junction nucleotides: 12. The CDR3 totals 19 residues. Germline-derived CDR1 and CDR2 are SNHLY and FYNNEI. The chain's CDR3 is CASREPGQGAPSSYNEQFF. CDR3 coding DNA: TGTGCCAGCAGGGAGCCGGGACAGGGGGCACCGAGCTCCTACAATGAGCAGTTCTTC.

The genes are TRBV30 and TRBJ2-3; no definite D call. The CDR3 loop spans 11 amino acids. Trimming removed 3 bases at V and 5 bases at J, with 6 bases between. CDR1 is GTSNPN, CDR2 SVGIG, per germline (reference sequence). The CDR3 nucleotides read TGTGCCTGGAGCGCTGGAGATACGCAGTATTTT. Translated, it gives CAWSAGDTQYF. Full variable domain (rest looked up from reference TRBV30 and TRBJ2-3): SQTIHQWPATLVQPVGSPLSLECTVEGTSNPNLYWYRQAAGRGLQLLFYSVGIGQISSEVPQNLSASRPQDRQFILSSKKLLLSDSGFYLCAWSAGDTQYFGPGTRLTVL.